Reported below is one T cell receptor (beta chain). Its antigen is not identified. These data are taken from a study of lymphopenia after photon versus proton radiotherapy. General study points: After the lymphocyte nadir, photon-treated repertoires showed oligoclonal expansion, especially of CD8+ Temra cells.

TCRdb keeps only in-frame clones here, not all; method: immunoSEQ multiplex PCR. The top ten hold around a third of the sample, which has roughly 30,000 clones, around 82% seen once. Trimming removed 2 bases from V and 0 bases from J, with 21 bases in between. This CDR3 is built from 19 residues. CDR1 and CDR2 from the germline V gene are KGHSH and LQKENI. The chain combines TRBV18 with TRBJ2-3, with D perhaps matching TRBD1 (6 bases). Sequenced here: peripheral blood, sampled from a patient treated with photon-based radiotherapy. The sequence was obtained from a man between 45 and 60 years old with gastric cancer. The CDR3 DNA follows: TGTGCCAGCTCACCATACTTAGGGAGTTGGGGGCCTAGCACAGATACGCAGTATTTT. Protein: CASSPYLGSWGPSTDTQYF.